The clone carrying this T cell receptor beta chain was seen more than once but under ten times. The antigen is undetermined. Other nucleotide sequences in the sample specify the same CDR3. The data are from a study of CD8+ T cells in alopecia areata. Whole-study findings and limits: Researchers reported that TCR sharing among patients proved less clear than in mice, possibly HLA-linked.

Indicated treatment: oral pan-JAK inhibitor, 5-10 mg twice daily. Extraction of RNA preceded its reverse transcription into cDNA, which served as the sequencing template. The assay was immunoSEQ multiplex PCR, and TCRdb's table has in-frame clones only and misses some. The sample holds 80,000 to 95,000 clones, 40% to 50% seen once. CDR1 is DFQATT, CDR2 SNEGSKA, per germline (reference sequence). The germline V and J ends were trimmed by 3 bases and 5 bases, with 5 bases remaining between them. The length of the CDR3 is 11 residues. Material: CD8+ T cells sorted from blood, obtained at week 24, from a patient treated with tofacitinib. The sequence was collected from a human donor with alopecia areata. This sequence joins TRBV20-1 and TRBJ2-1; D is undetermined. DNA for the CDR3: TGCAGTGCTAGTGGGAACAATGAGCAGTTCTTC. Its translation: CSASGNNEQFF.